This T cell receptor beta chain was obtained from a study of beta chain features in type 1 diabetes. Findings and caveats of the study: The study found moderately but significantly shorter TCRB CDR3s in all four CD4+ subsets of Type 1 diabetes patients. Patients' naive, central memory and regulatory TCRB repertoires appeared more alike than those of healthy donors.

What was sequenced were expressed TCRB transcripts, since all of the isolated RNA had been reverse transcribed. An average of approximately 4 million reads was obtained for naive, central memory and regulatory T cell samples. Assay used: immunoSEQ multiplex PCR; TCRdb lists only in-frame clones, some missing. The table has about 660,000 clones, more than 13% seen once. The collection from each donor was one heparinised blood draw averaging around 120 mL. For this clone: Its specificity is not known.

The germline V and J ends were trimmed by 7 bases and 4 bases, with 13 bases remaining between them. Germline V CDR1 and CDR2: ENHRY, SYGVKD. CDR3 length: 13 residues. This receptor was obtained from a man between 18 and 35 years old with type 1 diabetes. The sequencing input was naive CD4+ T cells from blood. The chain uses TRBV10-3 and TRBJ1-1; D not resolved. CDR3 in DNA: TGTGCCATCACCGGAGGGATAAGCACTGAAGCTTTCTTT. Encoded protein: CAITGGISTEAFF.